This T cell receptor (beta chain) came from a study of vaccination and CD4 T cells after COVID-19. Overall study context: Stimulation used overlapping spike peptides from SARS-CoV-2, HCoV-NL63, HCoV-OC43 and HCoV-229E.

In the case of this clonotype: Its antigen is as yet unknown.

Sequenced with the Oncomine TCR Beta short-read assay was DNA taken from cultured CD4+ T cells. TCRdb analysed the PCR reads with MiXCR anew, one entry per CDR3 protein. The sample holds 23,000 or so distinct CDR3 sequences, 43% seen once. In germline, CDR1 is SGHVS, CDR2 FQNEAQ. The V end was cut by 4 bases, the J end by 11 bases, with 17 bases between. This CDR3 is built from 13 residues. Time point described: late sampling 161 to 241 days after vaccination in three convalescent patients. Specified treatment: 10-day PBMC culture with coronavirus spike peptide pools or control peptides (ViraFEST assay). Both day 3 and day 7 involved replacing half of the medium with fresh IL-2 medium.

The chain has TRBV7-8 and TRBJ1-1, with a weak D call TRBD1 (5 bases). This receptor was taken from a human donor who had recovered from COVID-19. The sample was CD4+ T cells from blood, cultured in vitro, taken about 7 months after SARS-CoV-2 vaccination. For the CDR3, the DNA is TGTGCCAGCAGCTCAGGGACTGAAGAGGCGGCTTTCTTT. Protein product: CASSSGTEEAAFF. Filled out from reference TRBV7-8 and TRBJ1-1, the complete variable domain reads GAGVSQSPRYKVAKRGQDVALRCDPISGHVSLFWYQQALGQGPEFLTYFQNEAQLDKSGLPSDRFFAERPEGSVSTLKIQRTQQEDSAVYLCASSSGTEEAAFFGQGTRLTVV.